The 23 T cell receptor beta chains presented below share a single source sample, sequenced in a study of T cell repertoires in cytomegalovirus infection. Antigens for these TCRs are unknown. In TCRdb, the reads were re-called with MiXCR into one record per CDR3 protein. The sample has 570,000 or so distinct CDR3 sequences, 35% to 50% seen once. Here the sequenced sample was cultured PBMCs, taken from culture after CMV antigen stimulation. The receptors derive from a human donor in good health (CMV status not recorded). Some clones in this sample may be carry-over from other donors' samples.

The rearrangement joins TRBV4-3 to TRBJ2-3; tentative D call: TRBD2 (5 bases). Trimming took 2 bases from V and 0 from J, leaving 9 bases between them. CDR3 length: 15 amino acids. CDR1 LGHNA and CDR2 YSLEER come from the germline V gene. CDR3 region: CASSQLAESTDTQYF. The CDR3 DNA reads as TGCGCCAGCAGCCAACTAGCTGAAAGCACAGATACGCAGTATTTT.

The V and J genes are TRBV7-2 and TRBJ2-7; unclear D gene. Germline CDR1 is SGHTA and CDR2 is FQGNSA. Between the trimmed V and J ends, which lost 8 bases and 2 bases, there was a span of 19 bases. CDR3 size: 15 residues. The CDR3 nucleotides are TGTGCCAGCGGTCGGGCGTCTACAGATCCCTACGAGCAGTACTTC. Its translation is CASGRASTDPYEQYF.

The J gene is TRBJ2-1, the V gene TRBV14; D is ambiguous. Per germline, CDR1 SGHDN and CDR2 FVKESK. This CDR3 region has 13 residues. The germline V and J ends were trimmed by 4 bases and 10 bases, with 14 bases remaining between them. In DNA, the CDR3 is TGTGCCAGCAGCCTTTACCAATCAACAGAGCAGTTCTTC. This codes for CASSLYQSTEQFF.

The chain links TRBV7-2 to TRBJ2-3, with D perhaps matching TRBD1 or TRBD2 (5 bases each). Germline assignment: CDR1 SGHTA and CDR2 FQGNSA. The V gene lost 1 base and the J gene lost 1 base, with 18 bases spanning the gap. This CDR3 has 18 amino acids. Written as DNA, the CDR3 is TGTGCCAGCAGCTTAGACCCCGCTCTTAGGGGACGCACAGATACGCAGTATTTT. Its translation is CASSLDPALRGRTDTQYF.

In its sample, this clonotype was seen a few times. This chain connects TRBV6-5 to TRBJ2-7, with D hard to call. V was shortened by 0 bases and J by 3 bases, with 6 bases between the two germline ends. The CDR3 has 13 amino acids. Germline CDR1 reads MNHEY; CDR2 reads SVGAGI. The DNA of the CDR3 is TGTGCCAGCAGTTACTCCTACTACTACGAGCAGTACTTC. It codes for CASSYSYYYEQYF.

This chain uses TRBV12-3 or TRBV12-4 with TRBJ1-5; D remains ambiguous. This CDR3 spans 15 amino acids. The V end lost 1 base, the J end lost 0 bases, and 7 bases lay between the germline ends. CDR3 region: CASSLGAYSNQPQHF. The CDR3 nucleotides read TGTGCCAGCAGTTTAGGGGCTTATAGCAATCAGCCCCAGCATTTT.

This clonotype came up a few times. The rearrangement links TRBV7-9 to TRBJ1-6; tentatively, D is TRBD1 (5 bases). The V end lost 11 bases, the J end lost 5 bases, and 16 bases lay between the germline ends. This CDR3 is 14 amino acids long. The V gene's germline CDR1 is SEHNR and CDR2 FQNEAQ (reference sequence). The CDR3 DNA reads as TGTGCCGGGAGGTTCCTGGGGGATAATTCACCCCTCCACTTT. Protein product: CAGRFLGDNSPLHF.

V is TRBV4-1 and J is TRBJ2-1; 10 nucleotides align to TRBD2. CDR1 and CDR2 (germline): MGHRA, YSYEKL. The trim removed 3 bases at V and 2 bases at J, leaving 4 bases unmatched. The CDR3 consists of 16 residues. The CDR3 DNA follows: TGCGCCAGCAGCCACGTAGCGGGGGGAACCTACAATGAGCAGTTCTTC. The encoded protein is CASSHVAGGTYNEQFF.

This clonotype was detected a few times. This chain links TRBV27 with TRBJ1-2; D possibly corresponds to TRBD1 (5 bases). The CDR3 consists of 13 residues. In germline, CDR1 is MNHEY, CDR2 SMNVEV (reference sequence). V lost 5 bases, J lost 5 bases, and 12 bases lay in between. CDR3 sequence reads: CASSDSGLYGYTF. The CDR3 DNA sequence: TGTGCCAGCAGTGACAGTGGGTTGTATGGCTACACCTTC.

The chain couples TRBV4-1 to TRBJ2-3; 9 nucleotides line up with TRBD2. The length of the CDR3 is 15 residues. Germline values: CDR1 MGHRA, CDR2 YSYEKL. V shed 6 bases, J shed 4 bases, and the junction held 8 bases outside the gene matches. CDR3 loop: CASSLAGYNPDTQYF. The CDR3, as DNA: TGCGCCAGCAGTCTAGCGGGGTATAACCCAGATACGCAGTATTTT.

Comments on this clonotype: This may come from a read error, since a much larger clone is one base off. This sequence joins TRBV7-6 and TRBJ2-7; D unresolved. Trimming took off 4 bases at V and 2 bases at J, with 9 bases between the two ends. The V gene's germline CDR1 is SGHVS and CDR2 FNYEAQ. The CDR3 runs 13 residues. The CDR3 protein is CASSSDATYEQYF. In nucleotides, the CDR3 is TGTGCCAGCAGCTCGGACGCGACCTACGAGCAGTACTTC. The full variable domain, in which reference TRBV7-6 and TRBJ2-7 provide the parts outside the CDR3, is GAGVSQSPRYKVTKRGQDVALRCDPISGHVSLYWYRQALGQGPEFLTYFNYEAQQDKSGLPNDRFSAERPEGSISTLTIQRTEQRDSAMYRCASSSDATYEQYFGPGTRLTVT.

CDR3 region: CASTEQGSNYNEQFF. In nucleotides, the CDR3 is TGTGCCAGCACGGAACAGGGGTCCAACTACAATGAGCAGTTCTTC. The V gene is TRBV28, the J gene TRBJ2-1; 7 bases align to TRBD1. Germline CDR1 reads MDHEN; CDR2 reads SYDVKM. J was trimmed by 3 bases and V by 7 bases; bases with no gene match: 9. The CDR3 is 15 residues long.

This sequence joins TRBV7-9 and TRBJ1-3; D remains ambiguous. Trimming pared 4 bases from V and 0 bases from J, leaving 7 bases between. The CDR3 spans 14 residues. Germline V gene data show CDR1 as SEHNR and CDR2 as FQNEAQ (reference sequence). The CDR3 is CASSSSVSGNTIYF. CDR3 bases: TGTGCCAGCAGCTCCAGTGTCTCTGGAAACACCATATATTTT.

This clonotype has a count of ten or more. V is TRBV7-8 and J is TRBJ2-3; a weak D match, TRBD2 (6 bases). Trimming took 4 bases from V and 0 from J, leaving 11 bases between them. Germline lookup yields CDR1 SGHVS and CDR2 FQNEAQ. This CDR3 comprises 15 residues. CDR3 in DNA: TGTGCCAGCAGCTGGCCCGGGAGTAGCACAGATACGCAGTATTTT. Encoded protein: CASSWPGSSTDTQYF.

The chain uses TRBV7-6 and TRBJ2-1; 11 positions agree with TRBD2. The trim removed 5 bases at V and 8 bases at J, leaving 11 bases unmatched. Germline assignment: CDR1 SGHVS and CDR2 FNYEAQ. This CDR3 region has 16 residues. CDR3 sequence: CASSLFSGGAKDEQFF. The CDR3 DNA reads as TGTGCCAGCAGCCTTTTTAGCGGGGGGGCAAAAGATGAGCAGTTCTTC.

This clonotype occurred a few times. The V call is TRBV7-9, the J call TRBJ1-5; D gene ambiguous. V shed 7 bases and J shed 10 bases, with 20 bases lying between them. The CDR3 totals 14 residues. The germline CDR1 and CDR2 sequences are SEHNR and FQNEAQ (reference sequence). CDR3 sequence: CASIRDGEGSPQHF. CDR3 nucleotides: TGTGCCAGCATCCGAGACGGGGAGGGCTCCCCCCAGCATTTT.

This chain links TRBV7-2 with TRBJ1-2; D might be TRBD1 (5 bases). The CDR3 contains 14 residues. Trimming stripped 3 bases from V and 3 bases from J, with 11 bases between. Germline values: CDR1 SGHTA, CDR2 FQGNSA. The CDR3 sequence: CASSFRVGDYGYTF. CDR3 bases: TGTGCCAGCAGCTTCAGGGTTGGGGACTATGGCTACACCTTC.

V usage is TRBV7-2 and J usage is TRBJ2-7; D is possibly TRBD1 (6 bases). This CDR3 comprises 14 residues. Looked up from germline, CDR1 is SGHTA and CDR2 is FQGNSA. Trimming took 5 bases from V and 1 from J, leaving 12 bases between them. This CDR3 reads CASSRQQGSYEQYF. CDR3 nucleotide sequence: TGTGCCAGCAGCCGACAACAGGGTTCCTACGAGCAGTACTTC.

This clonotype was counted a few times. The chain is built from TRBV20-1 and TRBJ2-1, with a possible D match to TRBD1 (8 bases). The germline CDR1 and CDR2 sequences are DFQATT and SNEGSKA (reference sequence). This CDR3 region has 15 residues. Trimming took off 4 bases at V and 4 bases at J, with 17 bases between the two ends. The CDR3 sequence is CSATHIQGGYNEQFF. In DNA form, the CDR3 reads TGCAGTGCTACCCATATACAGGGGGGGTACAATGAGCAGTTCTTC.

Only a few counts were recorded for this clonotype. V gene TRBV12-3 or TRBV12-4 combines with J gene TRBJ1-1; D uncertain. Trimming took off 6 bases at V and 5 bases at J, with 16 bases between the two ends. The CDR3 is made up of 14 amino acids. CDR3 nucleotides: TGTGCCAGCAGCTCCTGGACCGTTCGGACTGAAGCTTTCTTT. Its translation: CASSSWTVRTEAFF.

CDR3 sequence reads: CASSWGQGADEQYF. The CDR3, as DNA: TGTGCCAGCAGCTGGGGACAGGGGGCCGACGAGCAGTACTTC. The chain carries TRBV5-6 and TRBJ2-7; 12 bases match TRBD1. V shed 3 bases, J shed 5 bases, and the junction held 3 bases outside the gene matches. CDR3 size: 14 residues. CDR1 and CDR2 (germline): SGHDT, YYEEEE.

The chain recombines TRBV6-2 or TRBV6-3 with TRBJ2-7, with D perhaps TRBD2 (6 bases). Germline-derived CDR1 and CDR2 are MNHEY and SVGEGT. The CDR3 is 15 residues long. The V end lost 2 bases, the J end lost 3 bases, and 14 bases lay between the germline ends. This chain's CDR3 is CASSYQASAFYEQYF. The DNA for the CDR3 is TGTGCCAGCAGTTACCAGGCTAGCGCCTTCTACGAGCAGTACTTC.

This clonotype was counted a few times. The chain carries TRBV7-9 and TRBJ1-1; a possible D gene is TRBD1 (5 bases). This CDR3 is 14 amino acids long. Per germline, CDR1 SEHNR and CDR2 FQNEAQ (reference sequence). Trimming stripped 5 bases from V and 4 bases from J, with 14 bases between. As DNA, the CDR3 is TGTGCCAGCAGCCCGACTGTACAGGCCACTGAAGCTTTCTTT. Its translation is CASSPTVQATEAFF.